This T cell receptor (beta chain) was recorded in a study of blood T cell repertoires in COVID-19. In the study overall: Acute-phase and convalescent COVID-19 samples originated in the United States, Italy and Spain.

Original processing methods: Reference gene primer amplification yielded estimated nucleated cell counts. Profiling relied on immunoSEQ multiplex PCR, and the TCRdb table lists in-frame clones only, not all of them. The V and J calls and clone size are taken from that table; D and trimming were inferred from the DNA. Among around 180,000 clones listed, about 88% were seen once. The table lists this clone with a few counts. This TCR came from a woman in her twenties or thirties with active or convalescent COVID-19. Sequencing was performed on peripheral blood.

CDR3 in DNA: TGTGCCAGCAGGACACAGGGGGACGGTGAAGCTTTCTTT. This gives the protein CASRTQGDGEAFF. The chain recombines TRBV6-5 with TRBJ1-1; 8 bases match TRBD1. V was pared by 6 bases and J by 7 bases, with 7 bases of the junction left unmatched. CDR1 MNHEY and CDR2 SVGAGI come from the germline V gene. The CDR3 sequence is 13 residues long.